This TCR beta chain was sequenced during a study of control samples from healthy donors and cancer patients. Looked up from germline, CDR1 is MNHEY and CDR2 is SVGEGT. The CDR3 is 11 residues long. Trimming stripped 4 bases from V and 9 bases from J, with 7 bases between. The table came from immunoSEQ multiplex PCR; TCRdb's copy has only in-frame clones and leaves some out. The table lists roughly 130,000 clones, 90% of them singletons. The material sequenced was blood. This TCR was sampled from a young man in good health. V and J are TRBV6-2 or TRBV6-3 and TRBJ2-1; D is undetermined. Here the CDR3 DNA reads TGTGCCAGCAGTTTGGCGAGTGAGCAGTTCTTC. Encoded protein: CASSLASEQFF.